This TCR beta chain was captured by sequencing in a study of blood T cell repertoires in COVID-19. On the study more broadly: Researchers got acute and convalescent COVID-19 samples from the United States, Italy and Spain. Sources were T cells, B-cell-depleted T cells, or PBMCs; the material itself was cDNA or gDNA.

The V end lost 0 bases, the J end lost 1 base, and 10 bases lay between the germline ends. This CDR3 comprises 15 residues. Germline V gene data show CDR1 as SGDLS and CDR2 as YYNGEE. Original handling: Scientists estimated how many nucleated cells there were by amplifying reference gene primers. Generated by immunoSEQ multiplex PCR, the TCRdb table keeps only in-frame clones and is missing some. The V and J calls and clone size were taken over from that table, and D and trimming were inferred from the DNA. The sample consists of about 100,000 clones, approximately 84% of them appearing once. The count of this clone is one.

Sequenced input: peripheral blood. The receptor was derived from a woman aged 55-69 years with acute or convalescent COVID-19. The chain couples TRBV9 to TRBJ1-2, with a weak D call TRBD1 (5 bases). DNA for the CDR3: TGTGCCAGCAGCGTAGGCGACAGAGGTAACTATGGCTACACCTTC. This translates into CASSVGDRGNYGYTF.